The 22 T cell receptor beta chains reported below all come from one sample, sequenced in a study of shared clonotypes between healthy human individuals. It was CD45RO-negative cells, positively selected for CCR7, that made up naive CD8 cells, with terminally differentiated effector memory CD45RA+ cells excluded. The method was immunoSEQ multiplex PCR; TCRdb's version includes in-frame clones alone and lacks a portion of them. The table shows some 2,100,000 clones, with roughly 91% occurring only once. The sample taken for sequencing was naive CD8+ T cells from PBMCs. The origin of the receptors is a young man in good health. Some clones in this sample may be carry-over from other donors' samples.

This rearrangement joins TRBV11-2 to TRBJ1-5; 10 nucleotides align to TRBD1. Germline V gives CDR1 SGHAT, CDR2 FQNNGV. This CDR3 comprises 15 residues. The junction had 4 bases not matched to a gene; V was cut back by 1 base and J by 7 bases. The CDR3 protein is CASSLGTGGSQPQHF. The CDR3 bases are TGTGCCAGCAGCTTAGGGACAGGGGGATCACAGCCCCAGCATTTT.

The chain joins TRBV9 to TRBJ2-7, with 7 bases matching TRBD1. Trimming at V came to 5 bases and at J to 2 bases, leaving 7 bases not matched to a gene. Germline V gene lookup returns CDR1 SGDLS and CDR2 YYNGEE. The CDR3 totals 14 residues. The CDR3 DNA is TGTGCCAGCAGTCCGGCAGGGGGACCCTACGAGCAGTACTTC. Translation: CASSPAGGPYEQYF.

The chain links TRBV7-9 to TRBJ2-7; D call uncertain. This CDR3 has 13 amino acids. Trimming stripped 6 bases from V and 5 bases from J, with 14 bases between. CDR1 and CDR2 (germline): SEHNR, FQNEAQ (reference sequence). CDR3 sequence: CASSPPPGHEQYF. CDR3 nucleotide sequence: TGTGCCAGCAGTCCACCTCCCGGGCACGAGCAGTACTTC.

The genes are TRBV28 and TRBJ1-3; D remains ambiguous. CDR3 size: 14 residues. The ends were cut back, 5 bases at V and 1 base at J, with 9 bases in the middle. Germline lookup yields CDR1 MDHEN and CDR2 SYDVKM. CDR3 protein: CASSPTVSGNTIYF. The CDR3 nucleotides read TGTGCCAGCAGTCCGACGGTTTCTGGAAACACCATATATTTT. The full variable domain, in which reference TRBV28 and TRBJ1-3 provide the parts outside the CDR3, is DVKVTQSSRYLVKRTGEKVFLECVQDMDHENMFWYRQDPGLGLRLIYFSYDVKMKEKGDIPEGYSVSREKKERFSLILESASTNQTSMYLCASSPTVSGNTIYFGEGSWLTVV.

V is TRBV11-2 and J is TRBJ1-1; TRBD1 aligns across 9 bases. The CDR3 runs to 15 residues. Trimming at V came to 4 bases and at J to 11 bases, leaving 14 bases not matched to a gene. The germline gives CDR1 SGHAT, CDR2 FQNNGV. The CDR3 DNA follows: TGTGCCAGCAGCTCAGATATCCCGGGACAGGGTTGGGCTTTCTTT. It encodes CASSSDIPGQGWAFF.

In this sample, this clone turned up once. This sequence joins TRBV6-5 and TRBJ1-2; no reliable D call. CDR1 is MNHEY and CDR2 is SVGAGI in the germline V gene. The V gene lost 0 bases and the J gene lost 4 bases, with 9 bases spanning the gap. This CDR3 is 14 amino acids long. The CDR3: CASSYSPAAYGYTF. The CDR3 bases are TGTGCCAGCAGTTACTCCCCAGCGGCCTATGGCTACACCTTC.

The chain couples TRBV29-1 to TRBJ2-5, with 9 positions matching TRBD1. The J call is doubtful: the DNA matches TRBJ2-7 better. Germline CDR1 is SQVTM and CDR2 is ANQGSEA. The CDR3 is 13 amino acids. The CDR3 is CSVEVDRGYEQYF. The CDR3 nucleotides read TGCAGCGTTGAAGTGGACAGGGGTTACGAGCAGTACTTC.

The chain is built from TRBV27 and TRBJ1-5, with unresolved D. Germline V gene lookup returns CDR1 MNHEY and CDR2 SMNVEV (reference sequence). The CDR3 runs to 15 residues. V was clipped by 1 base and J by 3 bases, with 10 bases between them. CDR3 bases: TGTGCCAGCAGTTTATTCGGCGCAGTCAATCAGCCCCAGCATTTT. As protein: CASSLFGAVNQPQHF.

The V gene is TRBV19, the J gene TRBJ1-5, with D unresolved. Germline V gene data show CDR1 as LNHDA and CDR2 as SQIVND (reference sequence). V lost 3 bases and J 1 base, leaving 10 bases between the germline ends. The CDR3 length is 15 residues. CDR3 sequence (DNA): TGTGCCAGTAGTATTAGTACAGCCAGCAATCAGCCCCAGCATTTT. It translates to CASSISTASNQPQHF.

Regarding this clone: Other nucleotide sequences in the sample specify the same CDR3. The chain recombines TRBV7-9 with TRBJ2-4; no firm D call. Looked up from germline, CDR1 is SEHNR and CDR2 is FQNEAQ (reference sequence). The CDR3 runs 14 residues. The V end was cut by 1 base, the J end by 0 bases, with 4 bases between. CDR3 amino acids: CASSLGLAKNIQYF. The CDR3 region has the DNA TGTGCCAGCAGCTTAGGCCTAGCCAAAAACATTCAGTACTTC.

This clone was recorded a few times. The V and J genes are TRBV5-1 and TRBJ1-1, with D possibly TRBD1 on 5 matching bases. Trimming took off 2 bases at V and 8 bases at J, with 10 bases between the two ends. The germline CDR1 and CDR2 sequences are SGHRS and YFSETQ. The CDR3 is 12 residues long. CDR3 coding DNA: TGCGCCAGCAGCTTCATAGGGGCCGAAGCTTTCTTT. Its protein product is CASSFIGAEAFF.

The rearrangement uses TRBV2 and TRBJ2-7, with D possibly called TRBD1 or TRBD2 (5 bases each). The CDR3 extends over 14 amino acids. Trimming shortened V by 0 bases and J by 1 base, and 7 bases separated the two germline ends. The germline V gene has CDR1 SNHLY and CDR2 FYNNEI. DNA for the CDR3: TGTGCCAGCAGTGAAGCCGGGGCTTCCTACGAGCAGTACTTC. Translation: CASSEAGASYEQYF.

The V and J genes are TRBV5-1 and TRBJ2-1; 16 positions agree with TRBD2. This CDR3 has 16 residues. Looked up from germline, CDR1 is SGHRS and CDR2 is YFSETQ. V shed 4 bases, J shed 7 bases, and the junction held 5 bases outside the gene matches. CDR3 region: CASSPGLAGGMNEQFF. The CDR3, as DNA: TGCGCCAGCAGCCCGGGACTAGCGGGAGGGATGAATGAGCAGTTCTTC.

CDR3 DNA: TGTGCCAGCAGCTCCGGACGGGTGGAGGAGCAGTACTTC. Its protein is CASSSGRVEEQYF. The chain recombines TRBV7-9 with TRBJ2-7; no firm D call. Deletions cut 4 bases from V and 7 bases from J, with 14 bases between. The CDR3 totals 13 residues. Looked up from germline, CDR1 is SEHNR and CDR2 is FQNEAQ (reference sequence).

V usage is TRBV7-9 and J usage is TRBJ2-3; D not resolved. From germline, CDR1 is SEHNR and CDR2 FQNEAQ (reference sequence). V shed 5 bases and J shed 2 bases, with 20 bases lying between them. This CDR3 region has 17 residues. This CDR3 is CASSRSMIAELTDTQYF. Written as DNA, the CDR3 is TGTGCCAGCAGCCGATCCATGATAGCAGAGCTCACAGATACGCAGTATTTT.

The chain links TRBV28 to TRBJ2-2; tentatively, D is TRBD1 (6 bases). The CDR3 contains 15 residues. V dropped 6 bases and J dropped 1 base, with 12 bases sitting between them. The V gene's germline CDR1 is MDHEN and CDR2 SYDVKM. The CDR3 is CASSPYRENTGELFF. In nucleotides, the CDR3 is TGTGCCAGCAGCCCATACAGGGAGAACACCGGGGAGCTGTTTTTT.

V is TRBV11-2 and J is TRBJ2-5; perhaps TRBD1 as D (5 bases). The V gene's germline CDR1 is SGHAT and CDR2 FQNNGV. CDR3 length equals 16 residues. V lost 5 bases and J lost 0, with 16 bases in between. CDR3 sequence (DNA): TGTGCCAGCAGCCCCCGGGTGGGGCCGTACCAAGAGACCCAGTACTTC. This codes for CASSPRVGPYQETQYF.

This clone was detected only once. This chain connects TRBV5-4 to TRBJ2-1; no definite D call. Germline V gene data show CDR1 as SGHNT and CDR2 as YYREEE (reference sequence). Between the trimmed V and J ends, which lost 2 bases and 4 bases, there was a span of 4 bases. CDR3 length: 12 amino acids. CDR3 region: CASSFQYNEQFF. The CDR3 DNA follows: TGTGCCAGCAGCTTTCAGTACAATGAGCAGTTCTTC.

This chain links TRBV9 with TRBJ2-5; D is unclear. Per germline, CDR1 SGDLS and CDR2 YYNGEE. V gave up 3 bases and J gave up 1 base, with 10 bases separating them. This CDR3 comprises 14 residues. Here the CDR3 DNA reads TGTGCCAGCAGCGCCCGCGTCCTCCAAGAGACCCAGTACTTC. Its protein product is CASSARVLQETQYF.

The chain joins TRBV29-1 to TRBJ2-1; 7 positions match TRBD1. V shed 7 bases, J shed 6 bases, and the junction held 12 bases outside the gene matches. The CDR3 covers 14 residues. Germline V lookup: CDR1 SQVTM, CDR2 ANQGSEA. CDR3 coding DNA: TGCAGCGCTCAAGACAGGGTCTACGCCAATGAGCAGTTCTTC. Its protein product is CSAQDRVYANEQFF.

The V call is TRBV15, the J call TRBJ2-7, with a weak D call TRBD1 (5 bases). Per the germline V gene, CDR1 is LNHNV and CDR2 is YYDKDF (reference sequence). V lost 1 base to trimming and J lost 3 bases, with 10 bases between them. The CDR3 extends over 14 amino acids. CDR3 sequence: CATSRGDSLYEQYF. Here the CDR3 DNA reads TGTGCCACCAGCAGAGGTGACAGCCTCTACGAGCAGTACTTC.

J is TRBJ2-7 and V is TRBV27; either TRBD1 or TRBD2 may fit D (7 bases each). Trimming removed 5 bases from V and 7 bases from J, with 18 bases in between. Germline lookup yields CDR1 MNHEY and CDR2 SMNVEV (reference sequence). The CDR3 has 14 amino acids. CDR3: CASSPFAGGEEQYF. Here the CDR3 DNA reads TGTGCCAGCAGTCCGTTTGCAGGGGGGGAAGAGCAGTACTTC.